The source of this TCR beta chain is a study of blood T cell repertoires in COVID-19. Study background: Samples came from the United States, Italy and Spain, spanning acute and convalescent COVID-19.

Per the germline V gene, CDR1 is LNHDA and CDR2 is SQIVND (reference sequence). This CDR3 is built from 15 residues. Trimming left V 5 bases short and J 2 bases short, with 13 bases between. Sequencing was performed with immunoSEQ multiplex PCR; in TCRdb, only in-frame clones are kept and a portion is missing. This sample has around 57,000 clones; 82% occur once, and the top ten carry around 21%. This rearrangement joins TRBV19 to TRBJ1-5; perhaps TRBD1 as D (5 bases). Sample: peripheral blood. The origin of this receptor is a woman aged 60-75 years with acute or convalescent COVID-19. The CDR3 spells CASSPTDSRNQPQHF. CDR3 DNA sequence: TGTGCCAGTAGTCCTACCGACAGTCGCAATCAGCCCCAGCATTTT.